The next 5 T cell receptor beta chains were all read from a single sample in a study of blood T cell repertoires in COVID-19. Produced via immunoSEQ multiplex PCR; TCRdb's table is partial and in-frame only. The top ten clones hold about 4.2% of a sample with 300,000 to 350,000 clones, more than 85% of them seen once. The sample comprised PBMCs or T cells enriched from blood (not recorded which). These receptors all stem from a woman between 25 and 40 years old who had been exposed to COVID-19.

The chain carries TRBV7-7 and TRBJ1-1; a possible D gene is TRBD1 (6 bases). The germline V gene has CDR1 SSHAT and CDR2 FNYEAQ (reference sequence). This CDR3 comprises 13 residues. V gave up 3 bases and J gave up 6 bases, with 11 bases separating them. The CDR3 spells CASSFRRGAEAFF. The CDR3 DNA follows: TGTGCCAGCAGCTTTCGCAGGGGAGCTGAAGCTTTCTTT.

Here the CDR3 DNA reads TGTGCCAGCAGCTTAAAAACTAGCGGGTTCCAAGAGACCCAGTACTTC. Amino acids: CASSLKTSGFQETQYF. This chain links TRBV7-3 with TRBJ2-5; TRBD2 agrees at 9 bases. J gave up 1 base and V 1 base, and 4 bases lay outside the gene matches. The length of the CDR3 is 16 residues. Germline values: CDR1 SGHTA, CDR2 FQGTGA.

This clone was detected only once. The DNA of the CDR3 is TGCGCCAGCAGCCAAGATACTTTACCTTCGAAGACCCAGTACTTC. Translated, it gives CASSQDTLPSKTQYF. V and J are TRBV4-1 and TRBJ2-5; D ambiguous. This CDR3 spans 15 amino acids. V was trimmed by 0 bases and J by 6 bases, leaving 14 bases between them. The germline CDR1 and CDR2 sequences are MGHRA and YSYEKL.

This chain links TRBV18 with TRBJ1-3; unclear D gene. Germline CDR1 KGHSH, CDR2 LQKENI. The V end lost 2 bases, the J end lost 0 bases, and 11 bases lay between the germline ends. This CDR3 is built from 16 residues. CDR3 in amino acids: CASSPGRFLSGNTIYF. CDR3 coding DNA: TGTGCCAGCTCACCAGGCAGGTTCCTCTCTGGAAACACCATATATTTT. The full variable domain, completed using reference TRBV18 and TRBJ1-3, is NAGVMQNPRHLVRRRGQEARLRCSPMKGHSHVYWYRQLPEEGLKFMVYLQKENIIDESGMPKERFSAEFPKEGPSILRIQQVVRGDSAAYFCASSPGRFLSGNTIYFGEGSWLTVV.

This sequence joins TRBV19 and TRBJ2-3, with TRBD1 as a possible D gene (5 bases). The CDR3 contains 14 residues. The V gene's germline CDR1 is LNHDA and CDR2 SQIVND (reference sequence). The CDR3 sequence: CAVARAGSTDTQYF. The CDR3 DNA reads TGTGCTGTAGCCAGGGCAGGGAGCACAGATACGCAGTATTTT.